These 25 T cell receptor beta chains originate from one sample sequenced in a study of blood T cell repertoires in COVID-19. This table comes from immunoSEQ multiplex PCR, and its TCRdb copy is limited to in-frame clones, with some not included. The sample lists around 370,000 clones, roughly 90% occurring once. The sample comprised peripheral blood. These receptors were obtained from a woman aged 70-85 years with COVID-19, enrolled during active disease.

The chain has TRBV9 and TRBJ1-3; D is perhaps TRBD1 (6 bases). Trimming took off 0 bases at V and 4 bases at J, with 23 bases between the two ends. In germline, CDR1 is SGDLS, CDR2 YYNGEE. The CDR3 spans 19 residues. CDR3 DNA sequence: TGTGCCAGCAGCGTAGCTGTTGGGGCAGGGGAAGAAGGAGGAAACACCATATATTTT. It specifies CASSVAVGAGEEGGNTIYF.

This chain uses TRBV18 with TRBJ2-3; TRBD2 matches 8 bases. V lost 1 base, J lost 4 bases, and 10 bases stayed unmatched. The CDR3 totals 17 residues. CDR1 and CDR2 from the germline V gene are KGHSH and LQKENI. CDR3 sequence: CASSPRGPGGASDTQYF. CDR3 sequence (DNA): TGTGCCAGCTCACCACGTGGTCCGGGGGGGGCCTCAGATACGCAGTATTTT.

This chain connects TRBV25-1 to TRBJ1-1; perhaps TRBD1 as D (6 bases). The CDR3 has 16 residues. The germline V gene has CDR1 MGHDK and CDR2 SYGVNS. V lost 4 bases to trimming and J lost 2 bases, with 17 bases between them. CDR3 bases: TGTGCCAGCAGTGTATTGGACAGCTCCCCCAACACTGAAGCTTTCTTT. Its translation is CASSVLDSSPNTEAFF.

V is TRBV7-9 and J is TRBJ1-6; no reliable D call. Trimming left V 1 base short and J 10 bases short, with 11 bases between. Per the germline V gene, CDR1 is SEHNR and CDR2 is FQNEAQ (reference sequence). This CDR3 region has 14 residues. The CDR3 protein is CASSLGQEGSPLHF. The CDR3 coding sequence is TGTGCCAGCAGCTTAGGCCAGGAAGGATCACCCCTCCACTTT. Complete variable domain (other parts from reference TRBV7-9 and TRBJ1-6): DTGVSQNPRHKITKRGQNVTFRCDPISEHNRLYWYRQTLGQGPEFLTYFQNEAQLEKSRLLSDRFSAERPKGSFSTLEIQRTEQGDSAMYLCASSLGQEGSPLHFGNGTRLTVT.

V is TRBV6-1 and J is TRBJ1-5, with 7 bases lining up with TRBD1. This CDR3 contains 15 residues. V was clipped by 1 base and J by 5 bases; unmatched bases: 5. CDR1 and CDR2 (germline): MNHNS, SASEGT. CDR3 nucleotide sequence: TGTGCCAGCAGTGAAGGACAGGGTTCCTATCAGCCCCAGCATTTT. This gives the protein CASSEGQGSYQPQHF.

The CDR3 spells CASSPDRDRGRGEKLFF. The CDR3 coding sequence is TGTGCCAGCTCACCCGACCGGGACAGGGGGCGAGGTGAAAAACTGTTTTTT. This chain joins TRBV18 and TRBJ1-4; 12 bases map to TRBD1. Germline V gene lookup returns CDR1 KGHSH and CDR2 LQKENI. This CDR3 contains 17 residues. The junction had 9 bases not matched to a gene; V was cut back by 3 bases and J by 7 bases. Supplemented by reference TRBV18 and TRBJ1-4, the full variable domain reads NAGVMQNPRHLVRRRGQEARLRCSPMKGHSHVYWYRQLPEEGLKFMVYLQKENIIDESGMPKERFSAEFPKEGPSILRIQQVVRGDSAAYFCASSPDRDRGRGEKLFFGSGTQLSVL.

V usage is TRBV29-1 and J usage is TRBJ1-2; tentative D call: TRBD1 (6 bases). The germline V and J ends were trimmed by 4 bases and 9 bases, with 15 bases remaining between them. CDR1 and CDR2 from the germline V gene are SQVTM and ANQGSEA. CDR3 length: 12 residues. CDR3 DNA: TGCAGCGTTGGTTCTCAGGGGAAGCGCTACACCTTC. It codes for CSVGSQGKRYTF.

The chain uses TRBV6-5 and TRBJ2-7; no clear D gene. The CDR3 has 14 residues. Germline V gives CDR1 MNHEY, CDR2 SVGAGI. Trimming took off 0 bases at V and 6 bases at J, with 12 bases between the two ends. The CDR3 loop is CASSYSIRGFEQYF. The CDR3 DNA is TGTGCCAGCAGTTACTCGATTCGAGGATTCGAGCAGTACTTC.

The gene calls are TRBV5-1 and TRBJ1-6; D remains ambiguous. Trimming removed 3 bases at V and 10 bases at J, with 20 bases between. CDR1 and CDR2 from the germline V gene are SGHRS and YFSETQ. CDR3 length: 16 amino acids. CDR3 nucleotide sequence: TGCGCCAGCAGCTGGGTCGGGAGAGGTTTATGGTCACCCCTCCACTTT. This translates into CASSWVGRGLWSPLHF.

This chain joins TRBV13 and TRBJ1-4, with 9 bases fitting TRBD1. V lost 4 bases to trimming and J lost 9 bases; unmatched junction nucleotides: 15. There are 17 residues in the CDR3. Per the germline V gene, CDR1 is PRHDT and CDR2 is FYEKMQ (reference sequence). CDR3 coding DNA: TGTGCCAGCAGCTCCCTGGCACGACAGGGGGGCTTGCAAAAACTGTTTTTT. This codes for CASSSLARQGGLQKLFF.

The V call is TRBV18, the J call TRBJ1-1; 9 bases are shared with TRBD1. Trimming took 0 bases from V and 0 from J; bases not matched to a gene: 5. CDR1 is KGHSH, CDR2 LQKENI, per germline. This CDR3 region has 17 residues. The CDR3 nucleotides are TGTGCCAGCTCACCACCGGGACAGGGAGTCATGAACACTGAAGCTTTCTTT. It codes for CASSPPGQGVMNTEAFF.

This rearrangement joins TRBV7-8 to TRBJ2-5; 13 nucleotides agree with TRBD2. V shed 5 bases and J 1 base; nucleotides not matched to a gene: 7. The CDR3 extends over 17 amino acids. Germline V CDR1 and CDR2: SGHVS, FQNEAQ. The CDR3 nucleotides read TGTGCCAGCAGCGCCCGGACTAGCGGGGGTTTCCAAGAGACCCAGTACTTC. Amino acid sequence: CASSARTSGGFQETQYF.

J is TRBJ1-3 and V is TRBV19; 7 positions match TRBD1. Germline loops: CDR1 LNHDA, CDR2 SQIVND (reference sequence). J lost 0 bases, V lost 7 bases, and 6 bases had no gene match. CDR3 length: 15 residues. The CDR3 protein is CASTAAGGSGNTIYF. The DNA for the CDR3 is TGTGCCAGTACTGCTGCAGGGGGCTCTGGAAACACCATATATTTT.

The chain recombines TRBV4-3 with TRBJ1-1; D unresolved. Per the germline V gene, CDR1 is LGHNA and CDR2 is YSLEER. The V and J ends lost 4 bases and 2 bases respectively, with 8 bases between them. The length of the CDR3 is 13 residues. CDR3 residues: CASSREGNTEAFF. CDR3 coding DNA: TGCGCCAGCAGCCGGGAGGGAAACACTGAAGCTTTCTTT.

CDR3 DNA sequence: TGTGCCAGCAGTTTAAAGGGGTGGACAGATACGCAGTATTTT. Protein: CASSLKGWTDTQYF. The gene calls are TRBV27 and TRBJ2-3; D perhaps matches TRBD1 (5 bases). The germline V gene has CDR1 MNHEY and CDR2 SMNVEV (reference sequence). The CDR3 runs to 14 residues. V lost 2 bases, J lost 3 bases, and 9 bases lay in between.

The chain combines TRBV18 with TRBJ2-4; possibly TRBD1 for D (5 bases). There are 17 residues in the CDR3. The germline V gene has CDR1 KGHSH and CDR2 LQKENI. The V and J ends lost 3 bases and 0 bases respectively, with 15 bases between them. CDR3: CASSPKDSLLAKNIQYF. CDR3 sequence (DNA): TGTGCCAGCTCACCGAAAGACAGTTTATTAGCCAAAAACATTCAGTACTTC. The entire variable domain, with the rest obtained from reference TRBV18 and TRBJ2-4, is as follows: NAGVMQNPRHLVRRRGQEARLRCSPMKGHSHVYWYRQLPEEGLKFMVYLQKENIIDESGMPKERFSAEFPKEGPSILRIQQVVRGDSAAYFCASSPKDSLLAKNIQYFGAGTRLSVL.

The chain carries TRBV7-2 and TRBJ1-1, with a tentative D call TRBD1 (5 bases). Deletions cut 5 bases from V and 2 bases from J, with 18 bases between. The CDR3 has 16 residues. Germline loops: CDR1 SGHTA, CDR2 FQGNSA. DNA of the CDR3: TGTGCCAGCAGCCCCAGGGAGGGGAGGGGAAACACTGAAGCTTTCTTT. Translated: CASSPREGRGNTEAFF. Using reference TRBV7-2 and TRBJ1-1 for the parts outside the CDR3, the full variable domain is GAGVSQSPSNKVTEKGKDVELRCDPISGHTALYWYRQSLGQGLEFLIYFQGNSAPDKSGLPSDRFSAERTGGSVSTLTIQRTQQEDSAVYLCASSPREGRGNTEAFFGQGTRLTVV.

The chain couples TRBV27 to TRBJ2-7, with 8 bases fitting TRBD2. CDR1 and CDR2 from the germline V gene are MNHEY and SMNVEV (reference sequence). CDR3 length: 13 residues. The trim removed 5 bases at V and 4 bases at J, leaving 4 bases unmatched. CDR3 amino acids: CASSQGGGYEQYF. The CDR3 nucleotides are TGTGCCAGCAGTCAAGGCGGGGGGTACGAGCAGTACTTC.

J is TRBJ2-5 and V is TRBV7-2; 10 bases align to TRBD2. The CDR3 sequence is 15 residues long. Germline V gene data show CDR1 as SGHTA and CDR2 as FQGNSA. Germline trimming cut 3 bases from V and 1 base from J; bases unmatched to any gene: 2. The CDR3 loop is CASSFQRGGQETQYF. Here the CDR3 DNA reads TGTGCCAGCAGCTTTCAGCGGGGGGGCCAAGAGACCCAGTACTTC. Combining the CDR3 with reference TRBV7-2 and TRBJ2-5 gives the whole variable domain GAGVSQSPSNKVTEKGKDVELRCDPISGHTALYWYRQSLGQGLEFLIYFQGNSAPDKSGLPSDRFSAERTGGSVSTLTIQRTQQEDSAVYLCASSFQRGGQETQYFGPGTRLLVL.

The chain couples TRBV18 to TRBJ1-1; D call uncertain. The V and J ends lost 7 bases and 0 bases respectively, with 9 bases between them. The CDR3 has 13 amino acids. Germline CDR1 and CDR2: KGHSH and LQKENI. CDR3 sequence: CASFVSLNTEAFF. CDR3 nucleotides: TGTGCCAGCTTCGTGTCCTTGAACACTGAAGCTTTCTTT.

The chain employs TRBV5-4 and TRBJ1-2; a possible D gene is TRBD1 (6 bases). V was clipped by 4 bases and J by 5 bases, with 12 bases between them. The CDR3 runs to 13 residues. Germline V CDR1 and CDR2: SGHNT, YYREEE (reference sequence). The CDR3 coding sequence is TGTGCCAGCAGCGAACAGGGACCTTATGGCTACACCTTC. It is translated as CASSEQGPYGYTF.

This chain joins TRBV28 and TRBJ1-5, with 10 bases aligning to TRBD1. Germline V lookup: CDR1 MDHEN, CDR2 SYDVKM. The CDR3 sequence is 16 residues long. V lost 2 bases, J lost 6 bases, and 7 bases stayed unmatched. DNA for the CDR3: TGTGCCAGCAGTTTACCGGGACAGGGGATCCGTCAGCCCCAGCATTTT. This encodes CASSLPGQGIRQPQHF.

V gene TRBV2 combines with J gene TRBJ1-5; TRBD1 aligns across 9 bases. V trimming: 6 bases; J trimming: 5 bases; junction bases outside the gene matches: 5. The CDR3 covers 14 residues. The germline V gene has CDR1 SNHLY and CDR2 FYNNEI. The CDR3 loop reads CASRPTGGYQPQHF. The CDR3, as DNA: TGTGCCAGCAGACCTACAGGGGGCTATCAGCCCCAGCATTTT.

Here the CDR3 reads CASTGQVQETQYF. The CDR3 DNA sequence: TGTGCCAGCACAGGACAGGTCCAAGAGACCCAGTACTTC. The chain uses TRBV11-2 and TRBJ2-5; TRBD1 agrees at 7 bases. The CDR3 covers 13 residues. Germline CDR1 and CDR2: SGHAT and FQNNGV. V lost 7 bases, J lost 1 base, and 3 bases stayed unmatched. The complete variable domain, with remaining parts taken from reference TRBV11-2 and TRBJ2-5, reads EAGVAQSPRYKIIEKRQSVAFWCNPISGHATLYWYQQILGQGPKLLIQFQNNGVVDDSQLPKDRFSAERLKGVDSTLKIQPAKLEDSAVYLCASTGQVQETQYFGPGTRLLVL.

The CDR3 DNA sequence: TGTGCCTGGAGTCCTCAGGGGGTTGGCGAGCAGTACTTC. Amino acid sequence: CAWSPQGVGEQYF. The rearrangement links TRBV30 to TRBJ2-7; 7 bases agree with TRBD1. The CDR3 is 13 residues long. V dropped 2 bases and J dropped 6; count of bases not matched to a gene: 7. Looked up from germline, CDR1 is GTSNPN and CDR2 is SVGIG (reference sequence).